A selection of T cell receptor beta chains follows, all from one sample in a study of human T cells and chemical hapten exposure. TCRdb reprocessed the RACE reads with MiXCR, giving one entry per CDR3 protein. The table includes around 99,000 distinct CDR3 sequences, roughly 12% detected once. The source was whole blood, collected in connection with sensitization to the hapten diphenylcyclopropenone (DPC). These receptors all come from a woman aged 40-49 years with alopecia areata. Some clones in this sample may be carry-over from other donors' samples. Each CDR3 is given with its conserved first and last residue. The D gene is left open where the match is weak. Size is omitted from some rows. Given values are once, few, many or a class for expanded clones.

J: TRBJ1-2
D: .
V: TRBV5-5
size: .
CDR3: CASSWERTKGYTF
DNA: TGTGCCAGCAGCTGGGAACGCACGAAAGGCTACACCTTC

J: TRBJ2-3
D: .
V: TRBV19
size: many
CDR3: CASSISQGYSDTQYF
DNA: TGTGCCAGTAGTATAAGCCAGGGGTATTCGGATACGCAGTATTTT

J: TRBJ2-7
D: TRBD2
V: TRBV7-9
size: few
CDR3: CASSSRTSGVYEQYF
DNA: TGTGCCAGCAGCTCCCGGACTAGCGGAGTCTACGAGCAGTACTTC

J: TRBJ2-3
D: TRBD2
V: TRBV6-5
size: many
CDR3: CASSLGTSGRDTQYF
DNA: TGTGCCAGCAGCCTAGGGACTAGCGGGAGGGATACGCAGTATTTT

J: TRBJ2-3
D: .
V: TRBV18
size: many
CDR3: CASSPDGVTDTQYF
DNA: TGTGCCAGCTCACCCGACGGGGTCACAGATACGCAGTATTTT

J: TRBJ1-3
D: .
V: TRBV6-6
size: few
CDR3: CASSPLTGQLSGNTIYF
DNA: TGTGCCAGCAGTCCCCTAACTGGACAGTTGTCCGGAAACACCATATATTTT

J: TRBJ1-5
D: TRBD1
V: TRBV4-1
size: many
CDR3: CASSPNGQANQPQHF
DNA: TGCGCCAGCAGCCCAAATGGACAGGCTAATCAGCCCCAGCATTTT

J: TRBJ2-2
D: .
V: TRBV12-3/TRBV12-4
size: .
CDR3: CAGSLGAGELFF
DNA: TGTGCCGGCAGTTTGGGGGCCGGGGAGCTGTTTTTT

J: TRBJ1-2
D: .
V: TRBV5-5
size: .
CDR3: CASSLGQYGYTF
DNA: TGTGCCAGCAGCTTGGGACAATATGGCTACACCTTC

J: TRBJ1-5
D: TRBD1
V: TRBV18
size: many
CDR3: CASSLGQGIGEPQHF
DNA: TGTGCCAGCTCACTAGGACAGGGGATCGGGGAGCCCCAGCATTTT

J: TRBJ1-4
D: .
V: TRBV28
size: .
CDR3: CASDGADPAGKLFF
DNA: TGTGCCAGCGACGGGGCAGACCCAGCGGGAAAACTGTTTTTT

J: TRBJ2-7
D: TRBD2
V: TRBV10-3
size: .
CDR3: CAISESASGTYEQYF
DNA: TGTGCCATCAGTGAGTCGGCTAGCGGGACCTACGAGCAGTACTTC

J: TRBJ1-6
D: .
V: TRBV5-1
size: .
CDR3: CASSLGVRGSPLHF
DNA: TGCGCCAGCAGCTTAGGCGTCCGGGGTTCACCCCTCCACTTT

J: TRBJ2-1
D: .
V: TRBV11-2
size: .
CDR3: CASSLDIAGEQFF
DNA: TGTGCCAGCAGCTTAGATATCGCCGGGGAGCAGTTCTTC

J: TRBJ2-7
D: .
V: TRBV3-1
size: .
CDR3: CASSQDTTGRGQYF
DNA: TGTGCCAGCAGCCAAGATACGACAGGTCGGGGGCAGTACTTC

J: TRBJ2-7
D: .
V: TRBV28
size: .
CDR3: CASSFGRQYF
DNA: TGTGCCAGCAGTTTCGGTCGGCAGTACTTC

J: TRBJ2-3
D: .
V: TRBV6-2/TRBV6-3
size: few
CDR3: CASSQKADTQYF
DNA: TGTGCCAGCAGTCAGAAGGCAGATACGCAGTATTTT

J: TRBJ2-5
D: TRBD2
V: TRBV7-2
size: many
CDR3: CASSLAIRSGKRGETQYF
DNA: TGTGCCAGCAGCTTAGCCATCCGGAGCGGGAAGAGGGGAGAGACCCAGTACTTC

J: TRBJ2-7
D: TRBD2
V: TRBV5-4
size: few
CDR3: CASSPGLAGPHEQYF
DNA: TGTGCCAGCAGCCCGGGACTAGCGGGACCCCACGAGCAGTACTTC

J: TRBJ1-1
D: TRBD1
V: TRBV6-6
size: few
CDR3: CASTFHRGQGTEAFF
DNA: TGTGCCAGCACTTTCCACAGGGGGCAAGGCACTGAAGCTTTCTTT

J: TRBJ2-1
D: .
V: TRBV9
size: .
CDR3: CASSVSAGNNEQFF
DNA: TGTGCCAGCAGCGTAAGCGCGGGGAACAATGAGCAGTTCTTC

J: TRBJ2-2
D: .
V: TRBV12-3/TRBV12-4
size: .
CDR3: CASGYRSFNTGELFF
DNA: TGTGCCAGCGGATACAGGTCCTTTAACACCGGGGAGCTGTTTTTT

J: TRBJ2-7
D: .
V: TRBV7-2
size: few
CDR3: CASSLGLAREQYF
DNA: TGTGCCAGCAGCTTAGGGCTAGCGCGCGAGCAGTACTTC

J: TRBJ1-2
D: .
V: TRBV20-1
size: many
CDR3: CSARDRDKLSGYTF
DNA: TGCAGTGCTAGAGACAGGGACAAGCTCTCTGGCTACACCTTC

J: TRBJ2-7
D: TRBD1
V: TRBV29-1
size: many
CDR3: CSAWTGGYEQYF
DNA: TGCAGCGCCTGGACAGGGGGCTACGAGCAGTACTTC

J: TRBJ2-5
D: .
V: TRBV11-2
size: many
CDR3: CASSLGGGYGETQYF
DNA: TGTGCCAGCAGCTTAGGAGGAGGATACGGAGAGACCCAGTACTTC

J: TRBJ2-7
D: .
V: TRBV7-8
size: .
CDR3: CASSPRRSSRGVGSYEQYF
DNA: TGTGCCAGCAGCCCCCGCCGGTCTAGTAGAGGGGTCGGGTCCTACGAGCAGTACTTC

J: TRBJ1-3
D: .
V: TRBV12-3/TRBV12-4
size: many
CDR3: CASSQLQGSGTIYF
DNA: TGTGCCAGCAGCCAACTCCAGGGGTCCGGCACCATATATTTT

J: TRBJ2-3
D: .
V: TRBV9
size: many
CDR3: CASSVRADTQYF
DNA: TGTGCCAGCAGCGTGAGGGCAGATACGCAGTATTTT

J: TRBJ1-2
D: .
V: TRBV10-1
size: few
CDR3: CASSALLVAERANYGYTF
DNA: TGCGCCAGCAGTGCCTTACTTGTGGCAGAACGAGCTAACTATGGCTACACCTTC

J: TRBJ1-1
D: .
V: TRBV15
size: few
CDR3: CATSRPQGTEAFF
DNA: TGTGCCACCAGCAGACCCCAGGGAACTGAAGCTTTCTTT

J: TRBJ2-3
D: .
V: TRBV3-1
size: many
CDR3: CASSQTVSTDTQYF
DNA: TGTGCCAGCAGCCAGACAGTAAGCACAGATACGCAGTATTTT

J: TRBJ2-5
D: .
V: TRBV4-2
size: few
CDR3: CASSQGYQETQYF
DNA: TGTGCCAGCAGCCAGGGCTATCAAGAGACCCAGTACTTC

J: TRBJ2-1
D: .
V: TRBV12-3/TRBV12-4
size: many
CDR3: CASSTEGADYNEQFF
DNA: TGTGCCAGCAGTACGGAAGGTGCAGACTACAATGAGCAGTTCTTC

J: TRBJ2-7
D: .
V: TRBV27
size: few
CDR3: CASSFGVGLYEQYF
DNA: TGTGCCAGCAGTTTCGGGGTTGGCCTGTACGAGCAGTACTTC

J: TRBJ2-1
D: TRBD2
V: TRBV20-1
size: .
CDR3: CSASPTTSGRASYNEQFF
DNA: TGCAGTGCTAGCCCTACGACTAGCGGGAGGGCCTCATACAATGAGCAGTTCTTC

J: TRBJ2-7
D: TRBD1
V: TRBV24-1
size: .
CDR3: CATSDSTGAHYEQYF
DNA: TGTGCCACCAGTGATTCGACAGGGGCTCACTACGAGCAGTACTTC

J: TRBJ2-2
D: .
V: TRBV4-2
size: many
CDR3: CASSQEPGPNTGELFF
DNA: TGTGCCAGCAGCCAAGAGCCAGGGCCGAACACCGGGGAGCTGTTTTTT

J: TRBJ2-2
D: TRBD2
V: TRBV2
size: many
CDR3: CASSPTSGNTGELFF
DNA: TGTGCCAGCAGTCCGACTAGCGGGAACACCGGGGAGCTGTTTTTT

J: TRBJ2-5
D: TRBD2
V: TRBV28
size: many
CDR3: CASSLPASGSLTQYF
DNA: TGTGCCAGCAGTTTACCGGCTAGCGGGAGTCTGACCCAGTACTTC

J: TRBJ2-1
D: TRBD2
V: TRBV5-1
size: many
CDR3: CASSSWTSGRVREQFF
DNA: TGCGCCAGCAGCTCCTGGACTAGCGGGAGGGTACGGGAGCAGTTCTTC

J: TRBJ1-1
D: .
V: TRBV2
size: few
CDR3: CASSEGPYAMNTEAFF
DNA: TGTGCCAGCAGTGAAGGGCCTTACGCCATGAACACTGAAGCTTTCTTT

J: TRBJ2-1
D: .
V: TRBV29-1
size: few
CDR3: CSARQALSSYNEQFF
DNA: TGCAGCGCGAGACAGGCCTTGAGCTCCTACAATGAGCAGTTCTTC

J: TRBJ1-5
D: .
V: TRBV12-3/TRBV12-4
size: .
CDR3: CASNLYLNQPQHF
DNA: TGTGCCAGCAATCTATACTTGAATCAGCCCCAGCATTTT

J: TRBJ2-6
D: .
V: TRBV7-3
size: few
CDR3: CASSSSSGVSGANVLTF
DNA: TGTGCCAGCAGCTCCTCCTCTGGGGTCTCTGGGGCCAACGTCCTGACTTTC

J: TRBJ2-3
D: TRBD1
V: TRBV29-1
size: few
CDR3: CSVSPGGSTDTQYF
DNA: TGCAGCGTTTCGCCAGGGGGTAGCACAGATACGCAGTATTTT

J: TRBJ1-2
D: TRBD1
V: TRBV20-1
size: few
CDR3: CSAPGTADGYTF
DNA: TGCAGTGCACCCGGGACAGCCGATGGCTACACCTTC

J: TRBJ1-5
D: .
V: TRBV18
size: .
CDR3: CASSPLNSNQPQHF
DNA: TGTGCCAGCTCACCACTGAATAGCAATCAGCCCCAGCATTTT

J: TRBJ2-7
D: TRBD1
V: TRBV28
size: .
CDR3: CASTRTGGEQYF
DNA: TGTGCCAGCACCCGCACAGGGGGCGAGCAGTACTTC

J: TRBJ2-3
D: .
V: TRBV6-6
size: many
CDR3: CASWGRVVGDTQYF
DNA: TGTGCCAGCTGGGGCAGGGTGGTTGGGGATACGCAGTATTTT

J: TRBJ2-2
D: .
V: TRBV7-9
size: .
CDR3: CASLPNTGELFF
DNA: TGTGCCAGCCTTCCGAACACCGGGGAGCTGTTTTTT